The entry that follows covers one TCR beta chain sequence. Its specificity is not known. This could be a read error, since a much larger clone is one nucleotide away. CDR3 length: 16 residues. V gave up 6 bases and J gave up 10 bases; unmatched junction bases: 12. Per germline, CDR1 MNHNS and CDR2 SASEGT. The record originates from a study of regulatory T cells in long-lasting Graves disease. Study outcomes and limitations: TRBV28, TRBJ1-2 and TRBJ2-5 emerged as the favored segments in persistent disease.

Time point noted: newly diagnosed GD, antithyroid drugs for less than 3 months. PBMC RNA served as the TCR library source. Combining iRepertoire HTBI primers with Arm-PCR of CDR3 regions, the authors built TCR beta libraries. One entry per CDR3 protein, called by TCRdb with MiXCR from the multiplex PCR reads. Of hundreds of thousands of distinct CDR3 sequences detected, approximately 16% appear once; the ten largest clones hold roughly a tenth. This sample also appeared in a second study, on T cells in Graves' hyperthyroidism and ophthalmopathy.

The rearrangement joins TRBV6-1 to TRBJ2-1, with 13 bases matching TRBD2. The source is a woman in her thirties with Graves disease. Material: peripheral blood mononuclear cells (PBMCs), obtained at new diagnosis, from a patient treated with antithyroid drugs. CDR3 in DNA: TGTGCCAGCAGCCCGACTAGCGGGAGGACCAACTACGAGCAGTTCTTC. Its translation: CASSPTSGRTNYEQFF.